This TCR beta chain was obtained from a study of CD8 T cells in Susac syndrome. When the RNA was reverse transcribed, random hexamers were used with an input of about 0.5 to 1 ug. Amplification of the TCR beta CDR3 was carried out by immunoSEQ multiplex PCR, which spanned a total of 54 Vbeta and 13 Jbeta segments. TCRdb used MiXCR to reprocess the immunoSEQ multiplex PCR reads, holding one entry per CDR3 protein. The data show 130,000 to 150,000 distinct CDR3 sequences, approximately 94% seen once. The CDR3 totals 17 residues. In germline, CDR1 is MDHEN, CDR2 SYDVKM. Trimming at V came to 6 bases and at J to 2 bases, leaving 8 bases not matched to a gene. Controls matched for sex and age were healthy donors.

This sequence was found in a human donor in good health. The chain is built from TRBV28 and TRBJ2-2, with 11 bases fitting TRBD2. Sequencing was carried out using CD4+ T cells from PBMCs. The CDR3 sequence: CASSSHGTSGNTGELFF. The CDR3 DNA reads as TGTGCCAGCAGCTCTCATGGGACTAGCGGAAACACCGGGGAGCTGTTTTTT.